The 7 T cell receptor beta chains below were found in one sample sequenced in a study of blood T cells in healthy people across ages. The second PCR ran roughly 6 to 12 cycles with a sample-barcoded 5' primer and J-beta primers. TCRdb reprocessed the 5' RACE reads via MiXCR and lists one record per CDR3 protein. The data show 550,000 to 750,000 distinct CDR3 sequences, 20% to 25% seen once. The material sequenced was blood. These receptors all come from a man aged 70-80 years in good health.

The V and J genes are TRBV20-1 and TRBJ2-5; the match to TRBD2 covers 8 bases. The DNA end lines up better with TRBJ2-1; the J call may be wrong. Germline V lookup: CDR1 DFQATT, CDR2 SNEGSKA (reference sequence). CDR3 size: 14 residues. CDR3 DNA: TGCAGTGCTAGGGAGGGTAGCGGGAATCTTGAGCAGTTCTTC. Residues: CSAREGSGNLEQFF.

This chain links TRBV12-3 or TRBV12-4 with TRBJ2-5; D unclear. CDR3 length: 16 amino acids. The V and J ends lost 4 bases and 5 bases respectively, with 20 bases between them. CDR3 sequence (DNA): TGTGCCAGCAGTTCGGACGGACCCCGAGGATTGGAGACCCAGTACTTC. This encodes CASSSDGPRGLETQYF.

As regards this clonotype: A much bigger clone sits one base away, suggesting this may be a read error. The chain uses TRBV7-2 and TRBJ2-5; D is unresolved. V was trimmed by 1 base and J by 5 bases, leaving 8 bases between them. The CDR3 consists of 13 residues. Germline values: CDR1 SGHTA, CDR2 FQGNSA. The CDR3 DNA reads TGTACCAGCAGCTTAGGAGTCAGGGAGACCCAGTACTTC. Its protein product is CTSSLGVRETQYF.

About this clonotype: The germline gene is not matched at one end of the junction; a read error may be the cause. The CDR3 reads CASSPGTEFNDKLFF. In DNA, the CDR3 is TGTGCCAGCAGCCCCGGGACAGAGTTTAATGATAAACTGTTTTTT. The chain recombines TRBV6-2 or TRBV6-3 with TRBJ1-4, with 7 bases that match TRBD1. From germline, CDR1 is MNHEY and CDR2 SVGEGT. This CDR3 is built from 15 residues.

The J gene is TRBJ2-1, the V gene TRBV20-1; possibly TRBD2 for D (5 bases). Trimming cost V 4 bases and J 4 bases, with 14 bases left between them. The CDR3 has 14 residues. Germline assignment: CDR1 DFQATT and CDR2 SNEGSKA (reference sequence). CDR3 amino acids: CSATPWVAYNEQFF. The CDR3 region has the DNA TGCAGTGCTACCCCCTGGGTAGCGTACAATGAGCAGTTCTTC.

V is TRBV18 and J is TRBJ2-3; weak D call: TRBD1 (5 bases). Germline V gives CDR1 KGHSH, CDR2 LQKENI. Trimming removed 3 bases at V and 0 bases at J, with 13 bases between. This CDR3 is 16 amino acids long. For the CDR3, the DNA is TGTGCCAGCTCACCCAATACAGGATCTAGCACAGATACGCAGTATTTT. This sequence encodes CASSPNTGSSTDTQYF.

The gene calls are TRBV4-1 and TRBJ2-1, with 8 bases lining up with TRBD2. CDR1 is MGHRA and CDR2 is YSYEKL in the germline V gene. This CDR3 has 18 residues. The trim removed 8 bases at V and 0 bases at J, leaving 15 bases unmatched. The CDR3 nucleotides are TGCGCCAGCGCGCCGGAAGGGACTAGTGGAGTCTCCTACAATGAGCAGTTCTTC. This gives the protein CASAPEGTSGVSYNEQFF.